This T cell receptor (beta chain) was obtained from a study of T cell changes during pregnancy in multiple sclerosis (dated by TCRdb to between 2018 and 2021). Regarding the complete study: Changes in the T cell repertoire over the course of pregnancy were examined in this study in women with multiple sclerosis.

Trimming at the junction amounts to 4 bases on V and 0 bases on J, and the germline ends lie 6 bases apart. Based on the germline V gene, the CDR1 and CDR2 sequences are MNHNS and SASEGT. The CDR3 numbers 13 residues from cysteine through phenylalanine. The DNA shown is the 39-base CDR3, in frame from base 1. Regarding this clone: Its antigen is currently not known. The record has no base qualities; no much larger clone is one base away.

The protocol used for the library was the immunoSEQ multiplex PCR assay. The table comes from immuneACCESS by way of TCRdb, which keeps in-frame sequences with V and J called. Part of the clones is missing from these tables; in studies checked, under half for an unresolved V gene and the rest for unknown reasons. This sample comprises around 31,000 clones, about 91% of them detected only once. Jointly, the top ten make up about 0.7% of the sample. The clonotype was recovered from a female donor in good health, enrolled as a control in a pregnancy study. This material consisted of CD4+ T cells from peripheral blood mononuclear cells, taken in the first trimester of pregnancy. The chain employs TRBV6-1 and TRBJ1-1; TRBD1 is a possible D gene, resting on 6 matching bases. The CDR3 corresponds to CASSGQVNTEAFF. The sequenced DNA is TGTGCCAGCAGTGGACAGGTGAACACTGAAGCTTTCTTT.